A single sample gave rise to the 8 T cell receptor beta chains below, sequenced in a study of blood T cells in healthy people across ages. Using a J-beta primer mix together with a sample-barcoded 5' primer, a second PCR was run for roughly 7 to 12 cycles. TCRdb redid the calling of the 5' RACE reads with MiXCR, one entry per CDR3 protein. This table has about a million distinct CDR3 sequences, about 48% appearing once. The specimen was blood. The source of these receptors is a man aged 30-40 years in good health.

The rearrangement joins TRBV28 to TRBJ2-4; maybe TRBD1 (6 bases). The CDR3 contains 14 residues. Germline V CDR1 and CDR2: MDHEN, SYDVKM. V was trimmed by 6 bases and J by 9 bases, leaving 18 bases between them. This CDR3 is CASSTGYRMGIQYF. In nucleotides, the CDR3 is TGTGCCAGCAGCACAGGGTACCGAATGGGCATTCAGTACTTC.

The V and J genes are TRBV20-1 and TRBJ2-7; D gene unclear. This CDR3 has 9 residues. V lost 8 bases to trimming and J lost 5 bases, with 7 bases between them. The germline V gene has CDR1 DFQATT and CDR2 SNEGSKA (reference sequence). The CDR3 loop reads CSRPNEQYF. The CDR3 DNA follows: TGCAGTCGTCCCAACGAGCAGTACTTC.

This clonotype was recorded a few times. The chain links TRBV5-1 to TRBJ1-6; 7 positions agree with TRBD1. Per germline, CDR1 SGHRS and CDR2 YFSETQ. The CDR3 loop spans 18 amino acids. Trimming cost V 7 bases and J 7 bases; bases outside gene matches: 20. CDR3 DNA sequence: TGCGCCAGCGCCCCTCAACCTCCCGACAGGGATGGAAATTCACCCCTCCACTTT. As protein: CASAPQPPDRDGNSPLHF.

The CDR3: CASARSAEPYNEQFF. CDR3 DNA: TGTGCCAGCGCTCGTTCCGCGGAGCCCTACAATGAGCAGTTCTTC. The rearrangement uses TRBV27 and TRBJ2-1; D unclear. CDR3 length: 15 amino acids. V was cut by 8 bases and J by 2 bases, with 16 bases left in between. Germline CDR1 MNHEY, CDR2 SMNVEV (reference sequence).

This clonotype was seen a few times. Here the CDR3 DNA reads TGTGCCATCAAAAACAGCGGAGCAAAATACAATGAGCAGTTCTTC. Its protein product is CAIKNSGAKYNEQFF. This chain links TRBV10-3 with TRBJ2-1; maybe TRBD2 (5 bases). Germline V lookup: CDR1 ENHRY, CDR2 SYGVKD. The CDR3 has 15 residues. Trimming took 7 bases from V and 4 from J, leaving 17 bases between them.

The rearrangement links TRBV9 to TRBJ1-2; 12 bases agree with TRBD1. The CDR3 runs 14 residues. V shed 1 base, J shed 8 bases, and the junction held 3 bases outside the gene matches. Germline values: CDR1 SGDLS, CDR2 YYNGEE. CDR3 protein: CASSVPGQGAGYTF. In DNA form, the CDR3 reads TGTGCCAGCAGCGTACCGGGACAGGGGGCCGGCTACACCTTC. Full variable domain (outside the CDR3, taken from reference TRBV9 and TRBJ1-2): DSGVTQTPKHLITATGQRVTLRCSPRSGDLSVYWYQQSLDQGLQFLIQYYNGEERAKGNILERFSAQQFPDLHSELNLSSLELGDSALYFCASSVPGQGAGYTFGSGTRLTVV.

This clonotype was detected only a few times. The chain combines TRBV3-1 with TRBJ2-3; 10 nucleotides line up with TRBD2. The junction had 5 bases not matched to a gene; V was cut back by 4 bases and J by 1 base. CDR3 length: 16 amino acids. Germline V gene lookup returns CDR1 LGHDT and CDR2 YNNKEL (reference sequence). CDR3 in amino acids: CASSLSGGAGTDTQYF. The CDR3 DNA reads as TGTGCCAGCAGCCTGAGCGGGGGGGCCGGCACAGATACGCAGTATTTT.

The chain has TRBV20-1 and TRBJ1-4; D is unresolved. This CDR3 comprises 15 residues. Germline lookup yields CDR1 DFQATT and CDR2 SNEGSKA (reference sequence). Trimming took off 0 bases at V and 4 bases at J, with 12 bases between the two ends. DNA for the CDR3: TGCAGTGCTAGAGAGGAGGTTGCAAGTAATGAAAAACTGTTTTTT. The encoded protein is CSAREEVASNEKLFF.